The clone carrying this T cell receptor beta chain was seen a handful of times. Assay runs were performed at deep level. Assay used: immunoSEQ multiplex PCR; TCRdb lists only in-frame clones, some missing. The data contain roughly 2.5 million clones, around nine tenths of them singletons. Germline V lookup: CDR1 MNHEY, CDR2 SVGAGI. This CDR3 region has 14 residues. The V end lost 8 bases, the J end lost 2 bases, and 15 bases lay between the germline ends. These data are taken from a study of shared clonotypes between healthy human individuals. The chain employs TRBV6-5 and TRBJ1-1; perhaps TRBD1 as D (6 bases). The source of this sequence is a man aged 18 to 30 in good health. Sequencing input: naive CD4+ T cells sorted from blood. Sample subset: CD45RA+ positively selected. DNA of the CDR3: TGTGCCAGCCGGGGGGCAGTGGCAAACACTGAAGCTTTCTTT. Protein: CASRGAVANTEAFF.